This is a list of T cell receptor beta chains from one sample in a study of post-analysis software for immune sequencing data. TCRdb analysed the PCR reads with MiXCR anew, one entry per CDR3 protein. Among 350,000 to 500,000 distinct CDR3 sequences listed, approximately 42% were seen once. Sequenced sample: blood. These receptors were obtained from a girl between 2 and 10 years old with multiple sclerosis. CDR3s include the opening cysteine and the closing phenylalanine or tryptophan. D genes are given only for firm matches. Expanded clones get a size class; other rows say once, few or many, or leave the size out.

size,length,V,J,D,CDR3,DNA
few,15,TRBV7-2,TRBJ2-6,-,CASSPVRTGANVLTF,TGTGCCAGCAGTCCCGTTCGTACTGGGGCCAACGTCCTGACTTTC
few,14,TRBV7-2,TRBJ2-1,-,CASSRRERHNEQFF,TGTGCCAGCAGCCGACGGGAGAGGCACAATGAGCAGTTCTTC
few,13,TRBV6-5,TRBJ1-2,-,CASSWGINYGYTF,TGTGCCAGCAGTTGGGGGATTAACTATGGCTACACCTTC
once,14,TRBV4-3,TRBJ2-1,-,CASSQGALYNEQFF,TGCGCCAGCAGCCAGGGCGCACTATACAATGAGCAGTTCTTC
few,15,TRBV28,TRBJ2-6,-,CASSFLISGANVLTF,TGTGCCAGCAGTTTCCTTATCTCTGGGGCCAACGTCCTGACTTTC
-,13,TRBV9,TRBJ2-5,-,CASSVDQGETQYF,TGTGCCAGCAGCGTAGACCAAGGAGAGACCCAGTACTTC
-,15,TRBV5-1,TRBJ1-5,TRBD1,CASSPEGDRGQPQHF,TGCGCCAGCAGCCCCGAGGGAGACAGGGGTCAGCCCCAGCATTTT
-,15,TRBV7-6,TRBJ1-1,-,CASSSLGRQVREAFF,TGTGCCAGCAGCTCACTAGGAAGACAGGTCAGAGAAGCTTTCTTT
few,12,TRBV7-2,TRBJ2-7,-,CASSVRNYEQYF,TGTGCCAGCAGCGTTAGGAACTACGAGCAGTACTTC
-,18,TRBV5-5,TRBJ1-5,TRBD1,CASSLVTGTGAARSPQHF,TGTGCCAGCAGCTTGGTAACCGGGACAGGGGCCGCAAGGTCGCCCCAGCATTTT
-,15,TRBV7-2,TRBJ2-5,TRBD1,CASSLGQRTGKTQYF,TGTGCCAGCAGCTTGGGACAGAGGACAGGGAAGACCCAGTACTTC
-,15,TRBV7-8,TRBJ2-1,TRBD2,CASSRGGGTYNEQFF,TGTGCCAGCAGCCGGGGGGGAGGGACCTACAATGAGCAGTTCTTC
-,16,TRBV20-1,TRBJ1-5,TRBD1,CSARDRGTGVHQPQHF,TGCAGTGCTAGAGATCGTGGGACAGGGGTACATCAGCCCCAGCATTTT
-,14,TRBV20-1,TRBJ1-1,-,CSASLTTRNTEAFF,TGCAGTGCTAGCTTGACCACAAGGAACACTGAGGCTTTCTTT
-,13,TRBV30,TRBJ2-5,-,CAWGPTVQETQYF,TGTGCCTGGGGGCCGACAGTCCAAGAGACCCAGTACTTC
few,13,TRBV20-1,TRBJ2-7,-,CSAISGASYEQYF,TGCAGTGCAATCTCCGGGGCTTCCTACGAGCAGTACTTC
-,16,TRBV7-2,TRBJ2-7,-,CASSLGQGSPSYEQYF,TGTGCCAGCAGCTTAGGTCAGGGATCCCCTTCCTACGAGCAGTACTTC
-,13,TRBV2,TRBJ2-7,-,CASSVRANYEQYF,TGTGCCAGCAGTGTACGCGCAAACTACGAGCAGTACTTC
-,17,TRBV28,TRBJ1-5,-,CASSLRVRDLGRQPQHF,TGTGCCAGCAGTTTACGAGTCCGGGACCTGGGCAGGCAGCCCCAGCATTTT
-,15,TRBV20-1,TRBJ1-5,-,CSARVPKGVNQPRHF,TGCAGTGCTAGAGTGCCGAAGGGGGTAAATCAGCCCCGGCATTTT
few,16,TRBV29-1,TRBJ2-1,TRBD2,CSAEGLAGGPDNEQFF,TGCAGCGCCGAAGGACTAGCGGGAGGGCCAGACAATGAGCAGTTCTTC
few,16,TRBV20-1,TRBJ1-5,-,CSASPPQGLLGGPQHF,TGCAGTGCTAGTCCACCCCAGGGCCTCTTGGGAGGGCCCCAGCATTTT
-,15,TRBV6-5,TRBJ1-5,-,CASSYSGRGGQPQHF,TGTGCCAGCAGTTACTCTGGACGGGGCGGTCAGCCCCAGCATTTT
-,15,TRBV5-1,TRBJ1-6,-,CASSLVTVLDSPLYF,TGCGCCAGCAGCTTGGTAACCGTACTGGATTCACCCCTCTACTTT
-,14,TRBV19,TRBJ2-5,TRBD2,CASRLTSGQKTQYF,TGTGCCAGCCGACTGACTAGCGGGCAGAAGACCCAGTACTTC
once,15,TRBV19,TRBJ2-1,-,CASTKGVRSYNEQFF,TGTGCCAGTACAAAGGGAGTCCGTAGCTACAATGAGCAGTTCTTC
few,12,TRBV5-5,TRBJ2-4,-,CASSLTLGIQYF,TGTGCCAGCAGCTTGACTTTGGGCATTCAGTACTTC
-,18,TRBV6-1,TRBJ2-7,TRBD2,CASSRLAGGPVARYEQYF,TGTGCCAGCAGCCGACTAGCGGGAGGGCCGGTTGCACGCTACGAGCAGTACTTC
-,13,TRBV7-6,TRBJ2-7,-,CASSPGSTYEQYF,TGTGCCAGCAGCCCGGGCTCGACCTACGAGCAGTACTTC
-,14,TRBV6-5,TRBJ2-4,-,CASREQVAKNIQYF,TGTGCCAGCAGAGAACAGGTAGCCAAAAACATTCAGTACTTC
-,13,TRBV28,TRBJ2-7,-,CASSSPWVYEQYF,TGTGCCAGCAGTTCCCCTTGGGTTTACGAGCAGTACTTC
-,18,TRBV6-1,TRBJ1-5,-,CASSQVSPGVGGNRPQHF,TGTGCCAGCAGTCAGGTGTCGCCAGGGGTGGGGGGCAATCGGCCCCAGCATTTT
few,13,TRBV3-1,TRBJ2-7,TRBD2,CASSRAGVGEQYF,TGTGCCAGCAGCCGAGCGGGAGTGGGCGAGCAGTACTTC
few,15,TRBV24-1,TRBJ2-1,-,CATSDPETGYTMEFF,TGTGCCACCAGTGACCCTGAGACAGGCTACACTATGGAGTTCTTC
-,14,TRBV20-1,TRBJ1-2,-,CSATGGGVDYGYTF,TGCAGTGCCACCGGGGGGGGTGTAGACTATGGCTACACCTTC
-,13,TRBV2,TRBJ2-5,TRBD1,CASRRDREETQYF,TGTGCCAGCAGACGAGACAGGGAAGAGACCCAGTACTTC
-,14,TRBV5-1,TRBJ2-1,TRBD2,CASSIAGGNNEQFF,TGCGCCAGCAGCATAGCGGGGGGTAACAATGAGCAGTTCTTC
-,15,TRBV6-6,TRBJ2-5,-,CASSYGRGYQETQYF,TGTGCCAGCAGTTACGGAAGAGGATATCAAGAGACCCAGTACTTC
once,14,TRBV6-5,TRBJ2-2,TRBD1,CASSGQGHTGELFF,TGTGCCAGCAGTGGACAGGGGCACACCGGGGAGCTGTTTTTT
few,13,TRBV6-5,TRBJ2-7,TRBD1,CATKGDRSYEQYF,TGTGCCACCAAGGGGGACAGATCCTACGAGCAGTACTTC
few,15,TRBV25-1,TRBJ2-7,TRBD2,CASSRSGSLTYEQYF,TGTGCCAGCAGTCGCAGCGGGAGTCTCACCTACGAGCAGTACTTC
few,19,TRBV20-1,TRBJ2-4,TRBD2,CSARDVTSGRYKAKNIQYF,TGCAGTGCTAGAGATGTTACTAGCGGGAGGTATAAGGCCAAAAACATTCAGTACTTC
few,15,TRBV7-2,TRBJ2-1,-,CASSFPGHPYNEQFF,TGTGCCAGCAGCTTCCCGGGGCACCCCTACAATGAGCAGTTCTTC
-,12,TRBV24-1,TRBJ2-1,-,CATSDRQNEQFF,TGTGCCACCAGTGACCGACAGAATGAGCAGTTCTTC
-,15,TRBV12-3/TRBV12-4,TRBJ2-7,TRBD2,CASSLLASGRNEQYF,TGTGCCAGCAGTTTACTGGCTAGCGGGAGGAACGAGCAGTACTTC
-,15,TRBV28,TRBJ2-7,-,CASSLLGAQSYEQYF,TGTGCCAGCAGTTTATTGGGGGCGCAGTCCTACGAGCAGTACTTC
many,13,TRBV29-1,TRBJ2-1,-,CSVASGVYNEQFF,TGCAGCGTTGCATCAGGGGTGTACAATGAGCAGTTCTTC
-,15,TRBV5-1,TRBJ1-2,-,CASSWGQGGDYGYTF,TGCGCCAGCAGCTGGGGACAAGGCGGTGACTATGGCTACACCTTC
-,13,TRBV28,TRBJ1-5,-,CASSAQGYQPQHF,TGTGCCAGCAGTGCACAGGGTTATCAGCCCCAGCATTTT
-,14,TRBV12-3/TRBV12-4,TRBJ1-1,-,CASSSITGGTEAFF,TGTGCCAGCAGTTCCATTACAGGAGGCACTGAAGCTTTCTTT
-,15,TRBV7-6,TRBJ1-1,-,CASSLVQITNTEAFF,TGTGCCAGCAGCCTAGTACAGATAACGAACACTGAAGCTTTCTTT
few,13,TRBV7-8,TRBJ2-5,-,CASSLVDMETQYF,TGTGCCAGCAGCTTAGTGGATATGGAGACCCAGTACTTC